This passage covers 20 T cell receptor beta chains from one sample sequenced in a study of T-cell memory formation after mild COVID-19. TCRdb used MiXCR to reprocess the 5' RACE reads, holding one entry per CDR3 protein. This sample has 250,000 to 400,000 distinct CDR3 sequences; roughly an eighth occur once, and the top ten carry around 20%. The sequenced material came from PBMCs or a T cell subset sorted from them (not recorded which). These receptors came from a man aged 18 to 29 who had mild COVID-19 (a few samples of this study predate the infection). Cell type and time point are not known.

This clonotype was seen a few times. The chain links TRBV12-3 or TRBV12-4 to TRBJ2-3; D possibly corresponds to TRBD2 (6 bases). The CDR3 spans 16 residues. V was trimmed by 3 bases and J by 2 bases, leaving 15 bases between them. CDR3 region: CASSFSAGTYTDTQYF. DNA of the CDR3: TGTGCCAGCAGTTTCTCGGCGGGAACTTACACAGATACGCAGTATTTT.

DNA of the CDR3: TGTGCCAGCAGTTATGCAGGGGGTTTTGGAAACACCATATATTTT. Residues: CASSYAGGFGNTIYF. The rearrangement links TRBV28 to TRBJ1-3, with 7 bases identical to TRBD1. CDR3 length: 15 amino acids. The ends lost 4 bases at V and 3 bases at J; junction bases unmatched: 6. From germline, CDR1 is MDHEN and CDR2 SYDVKM.

This clonotype was observed at least ten times. The chain employs TRBV5-1 and TRBJ2-3; TRBD1 might be the D (6 bases). The CDR3 loop spans 14 amino acids. CDR1 and CDR2 from the germline V gene are SGHRS and YFSETQ. Trimming shortened V by 1 base and J by 4 bases, and 10 bases separated the two germline ends. CDR3 nucleotides: TGCGCCAGCAGCTTGTTCCAGGGGCCAGATACGCAGTATTTT. Translated, it gives CASSLFQGPDTQYF.

This clonotype appeared a few times. J is TRBJ2-7 and V is TRBV6-2 or TRBV6-3; 12 nucleotides agree with TRBD2. CDR1 and CDR2 (germline): MNHEY, SVGEGT. The junction had 5 bases not matched to a gene; V was cut back by 0 bases and J by 8 bases. This CDR3 has 15 residues. The CDR3 DNA is TGTGCCAGCAGTTACTCGACTAGCGGGGGAGAAAAGCAGTACGTC. Translated, it gives CASSYSTSGGEKQYV.

This chain uses TRBV21-1 with TRBJ2-1; the table's D call of TRBD1 was not tested on the DNA. TRBV21-1 is an annotated pseudogene. The CDR3 totals 15 residues. The CDR3 reads CASSKPGQGAAEQFF. CDR3 in DNA: TGTGCCAGCAGCAAACCGGGACAGGGTGCAGCGGAGCAGTTCTTC.

V and J are TRBV7-2 and TRBJ2-1, with D tentatively TRBD2 (7 bases). The germline V gene encodes CDR1 SGHTA and CDR2 FQGNSA. The CDR3 runs to 15 residues. The germline V and J ends were trimmed by 7 bases and 8 bases, with 21 bases remaining between them. In nucleotides, the CDR3 is TGTGCCAGCACCCCGTGGGGGGGGCGAGTCGATGAGCAGTTCTTC. It codes for CASTPWGGRVDEQFF. The full variable domain, with the rest looked up from reference TRBV7-2 and TRBJ2-1, is GAGVSQSPSNKVTEKGKDVELRCDPISGHTALYWYRQSLGQGLEFLIYFQGNSAPDKSGLPSDRFSAERTGGSVSTLTIQRTQQEDSAVYLCASTPWGGRVDEQFFGPGTRLTVL.

The CDR3 spells CASSLGHLTDTQYF. Written as DNA, the CDR3 is TGTGCCAGCAGCTTAGGTCATCTTACAGATACGCAGTATTTT. The chain has TRBV7-2 and TRBJ2-3; D remains unclear. Looked up from germline, CDR1 is SGHTA and CDR2 is FQGNSA. The V end was cut by 1 base, the J end by 3 bases, with 8 bases between. The CDR3 is 14 amino acids.

This clonotype occurred many times. The chain uses TRBV9 and TRBJ2-2; no clear D gene. This CDR3 has 12 amino acids. Germline CDR1 is SGDLS and CDR2 is YYNGEE. Trimming stripped 3 bases from V and 6 bases from J, with 6 bases between. CDR3 sequence: CASSEWAGELFF. The CDR3 bases are TGTGCCAGCAGCGAATGGGCCGGGGAGCTGTTTTTT.

This CDR3 is CASSPAWVYETQYF. The CDR3 coding sequence is TGTGCCAGCAGCCCTGCGTGGGTCTATGAGACCCAGTACTTC. V usage is TRBV7-2 and J usage is TRBJ2-5; D unclear. CDR1 SGHTA and CDR2 FQGNSA come from the germline V gene. The length of the CDR3 is 14 residues. Trimming removed 5 bases at V and 5 bases at J, with 15 bases between.

The chain is built from TRBV4-3 and TRBJ2-5; weak D call: TRBD1 (5 bases). The V and J ends lost 1 base and 5 bases respectively, with 14 bases between them. The germline gives CDR1 LGHNA, CDR2 YSLEER. The CDR3 sequence is 15 residues long. The CDR3 spells CASSQVARVDETQYF. The CDR3 DNA reads TGCGCCAGCAGCCAAGTTGCCAGGGTCGATGAGACCCAGTACTTC.

The chain's CDR3 is CASSIRRDSYTDTQYF. The CDR3 DNA follows: TGTGCCAGCAGCATCCGACGGGACAGCTACACAGATACGCAGTATTTT. The chain employs TRBV7-8 and TRBJ2-3; TRBD1 matches 7 bases. J lost 2 bases, V lost 5 bases, and 10 bases had no gene match. Germline CDR1 is SGHVS and CDR2 is FQNEAQ. The CDR3 runs 16 residues.

The rearrangement joins TRBV4-2 to TRBJ1-1; possible D gene TRBD1, 6 bases. CDR3 length: 13 amino acids. V was pared by 2 bases and J by 10 bases, with 14 bases between. The germline gives CDR1 LGHNA, CDR2 YNFKEQ. CDR3 protein: CASSQLVRQAAFF. As DNA, the CDR3 is TGTGCCAGCAGCCAACTCGTCAGACAGGCAGCTTTCTTT.

The J gene is TRBJ1-1, the V gene TRBV9; D is uncertain. Germline V gene lookup returns CDR1 SGDLS and CDR2 YYNGEE. This CDR3 contains 15 residues. V was pared by 2 bases and J by 2 bases, with 13 bases between. The CDR3 DNA is TGTGCCAGCAGCGTGGGGTCCAGGCTAAACACTGAAGCTTTCTTT. Its translation: CASSVGSRLNTEAFF. Using reference TRBV9 and TRBJ1-1 for the parts outside the CDR3, the full variable domain is DSGVTQTPKHLITATGQRVTLRCSPRSGDLSVYWYQQSLDQGLQFLIQYYNGEERAKGNILERFSAQQFPDLHSELNLSSLELGDSALYFCASSVGSRLNTEAFFGQGTRLTVV.

This clonotype was counted a few times. This sequence joins TRBV9 and TRBJ1-2; D ambiguous. V was trimmed by 0 bases and J by 2 bases, leaving 11 bases between them. CDR3 size: 15 residues. CDR1 and CDR2 (germline): SGDLS, YYNGEE. CDR3 sequence (DNA): TGTGCCAGCAGCGTAGACCCCTCAACCAACTATGGCTACACCTTC. The encoded protein is CASSVDPSTNYGYTF.

The chain employs TRBV19 and TRBJ2-6; 11 bases line up with TRBD1. Germline CDR1 is LNHDA and CDR2 is SQIVND (reference sequence). This CDR3 spans 18 amino acids. Unmatched junction bases numbered 6, after V lost 5 bases and J lost 0 bases. In DNA form, the CDR3 reads TGTGCCAGTAGTGCCGGGACAGGGGGTATCTCTGGGGCCAACGTCCTGACTTTC. Its protein is CASSAGTGGISGANVLTF.

This clonotype has a handful of counts. This rearrangement joins TRBV21-1 to TRBJ1-1; the table's D call, TRBD1, has no DNA check behind it. TRBV21-1 is a documented pseudogene. The CDR3 runs to 14 residues. The CDR3 protein is CASSNPRGDVEAFF. Here the CDR3 DNA reads TGTGCCAGCAGCAACCCTCGGGGGGACGTTGAAGCTTTCTTT.

This chain joins TRBV10-3 and TRBJ2-2; TRBD1 matches at 7 bases. The junction had 11 bases not matched to a gene; V was cut back by 6 bases and J by 4 bases. This CDR3 spans 16 amino acids. Germline V gives CDR1 ENHRY, CDR2 SYGVKD. The CDR3 DNA reads TGTGCCATCAGAGACAGGGCCCCCACCCGCACCGGGGAGCTGTTTTTT. Its translation: CAIRDRAPTRTGELFF.

This rearrangement joins TRBV6-6 to TRBJ1-2; D is undetermined. The germline V gene encodes CDR1 MNHNY and CDR2 SVGAGI (reference sequence). This CDR3 is built from 12 residues. V gave up 7 bases and J gave up 0 bases, with 6 bases separating them. CDR3 in amino acids: CASMTSNYGYTF. The CDR3 bases are TGTGCCAGCATGACATCTAACTATGGCTACACCTTC.

This clonotype was counted between two and nine times. This chain connects TRBV4-2 to TRBJ2-4, with unresolved D. This CDR3 contains 13 residues. The germline CDR1 and CDR2 sequences are LGHNA and YNFKEQ. Trimming took 0 bases from V and 7 from J, leaving 7 bases between them. The CDR3 DNA reads as TGTGCCAGCAGCCAAGATCCCGGGAACATTCAGTACTTC. It yields the protein CASSQDPGNIQYF.

The genes are TRBV7-9 and TRBJ2-5; 7 bases map to TRBD2. The germline gives CDR1 SEHNR, CDR2 FQNEAQ (reference sequence). V was clipped by 4 bases and J by 7 bases; unmatched bases: 6. The CDR3 covers 13 residues. CDR3 bases: TGTGCCAGCAGCTCCGGACTAGTCGGGACCCAGTACTTC. Its translation: CASSSGLVGTQYF.